This T cell receptor (beta chain) was observed in a study of spatial heterogeneity in lung cancer. Looking at the study overall: Each unique TCR and UMI combination was seen more than ten times on average in raw reads.

A single record per CDR3 protein comes from TCRdb applying MiXCR to the 5' RACE reads. The repertoire holds 35,000 to 55,000 distinct CDR3 sequences, under 7.5% seen once, with around 43% in the top ten. This clonotype was detected many times. Its antigen remains unidentified. With V trimmed by 6 bases and J by 7 bases, 13 bases remained unmatched. This CDR3 region has 16 residues. The study's findings and limits: Circulating ubiquitous expanded tumor TCRs were observed more frequently at resection than at follow-up.

The sample's time point: sample taken at primary tumor resection. The authors sequenced whole RNA from tumor, nontumor lung or frozen PBMC without sorting. This specimen was PBMCs, taken at surgery. The clonotype was recovered from a female donor with early-stage non-small cell lung cancer. This chain joins TRBV23-1 and TRBJ2-2, with 8 bases identical to TRBD1. TRBV23-1 belongs to the ORF category, with a function that is uncertain. The CDR3 region is CASRTIGQGGNGELFF. The DNA of the CDR3 is TGCGCCAGCAGGACGATCGGACAGGGAGGAAACGGGGAGCTGTTTTTT.